This T cell receptor (beta chain) originates from a study of T cell responses to AZD1222 COVID-19 vaccine. The data were produced by immunoSEQ multiplex PCR, yet TCRdb's version contains in-frame clones alone and is incomplete. The sample contains roughly 120,000 clones, around 85% of which appear only once. The CDR3 is made up of 14 amino acids. V lost 5 bases, J lost 0 bases, and 8 bases lay in between. Per germline, CDR1 MNHEY and CDR2 SVGEGT. This clonotype was sampled from an adult who received the AZD1222 COVID-19 vaccine. The sample consisted of peripheral blood, taken 28 days after the second AZD1222 dose. The chain recombines TRBV6-2 or TRBV6-3 with TRBJ1-5; possibly TRBD1 for D (5 bases). Here the CDR3 reads CASSKGHSNQPQHF. As DNA, the CDR3 is TGTGCCAGCAGTAAGGGGCATAGCAATCAGCCCCAGCATTTT.